This TCR beta chain was profiled in a study of CD8 T cells in Susac syndrome. In blood CD8+ and CD4+ T cells, TCR beta underwent sequencing. The sample holds a few counts of this clonotype. The CDR3 consists of 11 residues. The germline V gene encodes CDR1 SGHRS and CDR2 YFSETQ. V was cut by 5 bases and J by 6 bases, with 8 bases left in between. RNA, at about 0.5 to 1 ug, was reverse transcribed with random hexamers. TCRdb re-analysed the immunoSEQ multiplex PCR reads in MiXCR, keeping a single row per CDR3 protein. The table has hundreds of thousands of distinct CDR3 sequences, 93% seen once. The clonotype comes from a human donor with multiple sclerosis. This sequence joins TRBV5-1 and TRBJ1-2; D is unclear. Specimen: CD4+ T cells from PBMCs. Here the CDR3 reads CASRSGDGYTF. The CDR3 DNA reads TGCGCCAGCAGGAGTGGAGATGGCTACACCTTC.